A selection of T cell receptor beta chains follows, all from one sample in a study of blood T cells in healthy people across ages. One entry per CDR3 protein, called by TCRdb with MiXCR from the 5' RACE reads. The table records around 800,000 distinct CDR3 sequences, around two thirds of them present only once. Input material: blood. The receptors here all came from a man aged 25-45 years in good health. Both conserved end residues are part of each CDR3. D genes are given only for firm matches. Some rows have no size entry. The others give once, few or many, or a class for an expanded clone.

d_gene: .; v_gene: TRBV29-1; abundance: .; j_gene: TRBJ2-5; CDR3nt: TGCAGCGTTGAGGTGGGGGGCGGGCAAGAGACCCAGTACTTC; CDR3aa: CSVEVGGGQETQYF
d_gene: .; v_gene: TRBV9; abundance: .; j_gene: TRBJ2-2; CDR3nt: TGTGCCAGCAGCGTAGCTGGGAACGTCGGGGCCGGGGAGCTGTTTTTT; CDR3aa: CASSVAGNVGAGELFF
d_gene: .; v_gene: TRBV29-1; abundance: many; j_gene: TRBJ2-7; CDR3nt: TGCAGCGTAGTGCAAAGGGGATTCGAGCAGTACTTC; CDR3aa: CSVVQRGFEQYF
d_gene: TRBD1; v_gene: TRBV20-1; abundance: .; j_gene: TRBJ2-2; CDR3nt: TGCAGTGCTCCTAGCCGACAGGGACCGAACACCGGGGAGCTGTTTTTT; CDR3aa: CSAPSRQGPNTGELFF
d_gene: .; v_gene: TRBV29-1; abundance: .; j_gene: TRBJ2-3; CDR3nt: TGCAGCGCTGACTTGGGGTGGACAGATACGCAGTATTTT; CDR3aa: CSADLGWTDTQYF
d_gene: TRBD2; v_gene: TRBV6-5; abundance: few; j_gene: TRBJ2-3; CDR3nt: TGTGCCAGCAGCTCCTCTAGCGGGGGATCAGATACGCAGTATTTT; CDR3aa: CASSSSSGGSDTQYF
d_gene: TRBD1; v_gene: TRBV10-3; abundance: .; j_gene: TRBJ2-1; CDR3nt: TGTGCCATCAATGATTATTCACAGGGGGCCGGAGAGACCCAGTTCTTC; CDR3aa: CAINDYSQGAGETQFF
d_gene: .; v_gene: TRBV18; abundance: .; j_gene: TRBJ2-7; CDR3nt: TGTGCCAGCTCACCGTCGGACGGGCGGAACTACGAGCAGTACTTC; CDR3aa: CASSPSDGRNYEQYF
d_gene: .; v_gene: TRBV3-1; abundance: .; j_gene: TRBJ2-1; CDR3nt: TGTGCCAGCAGCCAAGATCTTGGAGGGGGGCCCTACAATGAGCAGTTCTTC; CDR3aa: CASSQDLGGGPYNEQFF
d_gene: TRBD1; v_gene: TRBV9; abundance: .; j_gene: TRBJ2-2; CDR3nt: TGTGCCAGCAGCGTAGACAGGGGCACCGGGGAGCTGTTTTTT; CDR3aa: CASSVDRGTGELFF
d_gene: .; v_gene: TRBV20-1; abundance: .; j_gene: TRBJ2-5; CDR3nt: TGCAGTGCTAGAGATCCGTACACCAGGGAGACCCAGTACTTC; CDR3aa: CSARDPYTRETQYF
d_gene: .; v_gene: TRBV7-2; abundance: many; j_gene: TRBJ2-7; CDR3nt: TGTGCCAGCAGCTTAGCGGGCGGGGACCACGAGCAGTACTTC; CDR3aa: CASSLAGGDHEQYF
d_gene: TRBD2; v_gene: TRBV6-4; abundance: few; j_gene: TRBJ2-1; CDR3nt: TGTGCCAGCAGTGACTCGCTAGCGGGGGGGAGTGAGCAGTTCTTC; CDR3aa: CASSDSLAGGSEQFF
d_gene: .; v_gene: TRBV20-1; abundance: .; j_gene: TRBJ2-7; CDR3nt: TGCAGTGCTAGAGATTACGGTGCGGGACAGCGCATCTACGAGCAGTACTTC; CDR3aa: CSARDYGAGQRIYEQYF
d_gene: .; v_gene: TRBV12-3/TRBV12-4; abundance: .; j_gene: TRBJ1-2; CDR3nt: TGTGCCAGCAGTTTTCGGGGGAGGGATGGCTACACCTTC; CDR3aa: CASSFRGRDGYTF
d_gene: .; v_gene: TRBV6-6; abundance: once; j_gene: TRBJ1-2; CDR3nt: TGTGCCAGCAGTGTGGGAGAAGGCTACACCTTC; CDR3aa: CASSVGEGYTF
d_gene: TRBD2; v_gene: TRBV28; abundance: once; j_gene: TRBJ2-5; CDR3nt: TGTGCCAGCAGTTTATTGGCTAGCGGGGGGTCGTATGGGCGCTTGGTGGGAGAGACCCAGTACTTC; CDR3aa: CASSLLASGGSYGRLVGETQYF
d_gene: .; v_gene: TRBV7-2; abundance: .; j_gene: TRBJ2-1; CDR3nt: TGTGCCAGCAGCTTAGACCTCGTAGGGGCGAGGGTTGAGCAGTTCTTC; CDR3aa: CASSLDLVGARVEQFF
d_gene: .; v_gene: TRBV10-3; abundance: .; j_gene: TRBJ2-1; CDR3nt: TGTGCCATCGCGATCACAGGGCAAAACCGGGATGAGCAGTTCTTC; CDR3aa: CAIAITGQNRDEQFF